These 16 T cell receptor beta chains were all obtained from the same sample, sequenced in a study of OX40 agonist ivuxolimab in advanced cancers. Sequenced by immunoSEQ multiplex PCR; TCRdb stores in-frame clones only, minus some. The repertoire holds some 85,000 clones, with around nine tenths as singletons. The material sequenced was CD4+ or CD8+ T cells sorted from blood, taken in a trial of the OX40 agonist ivuxolimab. Receptor source: an adult with an advanced solid tumor such as melanoma, head and neck, liver or kidney cancer.

The rearrangement links TRBV12-2 to TRBJ2-2. TRBV12-2 is noted as a pseudogene. This CDR3 contains 16 residues. CDR3 residues: CASRPGTETNTGELFF. CDR3 coding DNA: TGTGCAAGTCGCCCGGGGACCGAAACGAACACCGGGGAGCTGTTTTTT.

The rearrangement uses TRBV5-6 and TRBJ2-5; 13 bases map to TRBD2. Germline values: CDR1 SGHDT, CDR2 YYEEEE. The V segment lost 0 bases and the J segment 7 bases; nucleotides outside the gene matches: 6. This CDR3 is built from 16 residues. The CDR3 loop is CASSLVTSGGAVTQYF. The CDR3 bases are TGTGCCAGCAGCTTGGTTACTAGCGGGGGGGCCGTGACCCAGTACTTC.

This chain connects TRBV11-3 to TRBJ1-1; D unclear. CDR3 length: 13 amino acids. Germline V gene data show CDR1 as SGHNT and CDR2 as YENEEA. V gave up 5 bases and J gave up 3 bases, with 10 bases separating them. The CDR3 DNA is TGTGCCAGCAGCCGCGCAGGTTACACTGAAGCTTTCTTT. It translates to CASSRAGYTEAFF.

The rearrangement links TRBV5-4 to TRBJ2-5; D may be TRBD2 (6 bases). V lost 0 bases to trimming and J lost 4 bases, with 7 bases between them. This CDR3 spans 13 amino acids. Germline V gene data show CDR1 as SGHNT and CDR2 as YYREEE (reference sequence). The CDR3 is CASSLGSGETQYF. In nucleotides, the CDR3 is TGTGCCAGCAGCTTGGGTAGCGGAGAGACCCAGTACTTC. The variable domain in full, completed from reference TRBV5-4 and TRBJ2-5, reads ETGVTQSPTHLIKTRGQQVTLRCSSQSGHNTVSWYQQALGQGPQFIFQYYREEENGRGNFPPRFSGLQFPNYSSELNVNALELDDSALYLCASSLGSGETQYFGPGTRLLVL.

This chain joins TRBV5-6 and TRBJ1-4, with D possibly matching TRBD1 (6 bases). CDR3 length: 13 residues. Looked up from germline, CDR1 is SGHDT and CDR2 is YYEEEE. The V and J ends lost 2 bases and 8 bases respectively, with 10 bases between them. The CDR3 DNA reads TGTGCCAGCAGCTTAGCAGGGGCGGAAAAACTGTTTTTT. This gives the protein CASSLAGAEKLFF.

The V and J genes are TRBV18 and TRBJ1-2; unclear D gene. V was cut by 1 base and J by 4 bases, with 10 bases left in between. The CDR3 length is 14 residues. Germline V gives CDR1 KGHSH, CDR2 LQKENI. CDR3 protein: CASSPRPDPYGYTF. CDR3 coding DNA: TGTGCCAGCTCACCACGGCCAGATCCCTATGGCTACACCTTC. The full variable domain, completed using reference TRBV18 and TRBJ1-2, is NAGVMQNPRHLVRRRGQEARLRCSPMKGHSHVYWYRQLPEEGLKFMVYLQKENIIDESGMPKERFSAEFPKEGPSILRIQQVVRGDSAAYFCASSPRPDPYGYTFGSGTRLTVV.

DNA for the CDR3: TGTGCCAGCAGCTTAGAAGGGCAGGCAACTAATGAAAAACTGTTTTTT. Translated, it gives CASSLEGQATNEKLFF. The gene calls are TRBV7-9 and TRBJ1-4; D not certain. The germline V gene has CDR1 SEHNR and CDR2 FQNEAQ (reference sequence). Trimming took 1 base from V and 0 from J, leaving 9 bases between them. The CDR3 runs to 16 residues.

J is TRBJ2-1 and V is TRBV18, with TRBD1 as a possible D gene (5 bases). CDR1 and CDR2 (germline): KGHSH, LQKENI. The CDR3 has 14 amino acids. The V gene lost 4 bases and the J gene lost 8 bases, with 15 bases spanning the gap. The CDR3 here is CASSLLQGAHEQFF. In DNA, the CDR3 is TGTGCCAGCTCACTACTTCAGGGTGCCCATGAGCAGTTCTTC.

This chain uses TRBV29-1 with TRBJ2-7; 8 bases agree with TRBD1. The CDR3 extends over 14 amino acids. CDR1 is SQVTM, CDR2 ANQGSEA, per germline. V was clipped by 7 bases and J by 6 bases; unmatched bases: 14. CDR3 protein: CSAYQGAERVEQYF. The CDR3 DNA is TGCAGCGCTTACCAGGGGGCAGAGAGGGTCGAGCAGTACTTC.

CDR3 DNA sequence: TGTGCCAGCAGACCCGGACTAGCCCGCAACAATGAGCAGTTCTTC. This encodes CASRPGLARNNEQFF. The gene calls are TRBV6-1 and TRBJ2-1; 8 nucleotides agree with TRBD2. The V gene's germline CDR1 is MNHNS and CDR2 SASEGT. V lost 6 bases, J lost 5 bases, and 9 bases stayed unmatched. The CDR3 covers 15 residues.

This rearrangement joins TRBV6-6 to TRBJ1-5; D possibly corresponds to TRBD1 (6 bases). CDR3 length: 13 amino acids. Trimming pared 11 bases from V and 7 bases from J, leaving 18 bases between. Germline-derived CDR1 and CDR2 are MNHNY and SVGAGI (reference sequence). The CDR3: CAHSGTSGQPQHF. CDR3 sequence (DNA): TGTGCCCATTCCGGGACATCGGGGCAGCCCCAGCATTTT.

This clone has only one observation. The V and J genes are TRBV4-1 and TRBJ2-1; weak D call: TRBD2 (6 bases). This CDR3 has 15 amino acids. Germline V gene lookup returns CDR1 MGHRA and CDR2 YSYEKL. V lost 1 base and J lost 5, with 12 bases in between. CDR3: CASSQGLARNNEQFF. CDR3 nucleotide sequence: TGCGCCAGCAGCCAAGGTCTAGCGAGAAACAATGAGCAGTTCTTC.

The V call is TRBV7-9, the J call TRBJ1-3, with 7 bases identical to TRBD1. The CDR3 consists of 14 residues. Trimming removed 6 bases from V and 3 bases from J; junction bases left unmatched: 5. Looked up from germline, CDR1 is SEHNR and CDR2 is FQNEAQ (reference sequence). CDR3 sequence reads: CASRPGTDGNTIYF. CDR3 DNA sequence: TGTGCCAGCAGACCCGGGACAGATGGAAACACCATATATTTT.

The chain combines TRBV7-9 with TRBJ1-4; 7 bases line up with TRBD1. Trimming cost V 1 base and J 0 bases; bases outside gene matches: 8. Per the germline V gene, CDR1 is SEHNR and CDR2 is FQNEAQ (reference sequence). The CDR3 is made up of 18 amino acids. CDR3 in amino acids: CASSLGTGGSATNEKLFF. In nucleotides, the CDR3 is TGTGCCAGCAGCTTAGGGACAGGAGGCTCCGCAACTAATGAAAAACTGTTTTTT.

The chain is built from TRBV25-1 and TRBJ1-1; no definite D call. The CDR3 is 13 residues long. Trimming removed 4 bases from V and 4 bases from J, with 10 bases in between. CDR1 and CDR2 (germline): MGHDK, SYGVNS. The CDR3, as DNA: TGTGCCAGCAGTGGTTCAGGAGCCACTGAAGCTTTCTTT. Translating it yields CASSGSGATEAFF. The whole variable domain, remainder taken from reference TRBV25-1 and TRBJ1-1, is EADIYQTPRYLVIGTGKKITLECSQTMGHDKMYWYQQDPGMELHLIHYSYGVNSTEKGDLSSESTVSRIRTEHFPLTLESARPSHTSQYLCASSGSGATEAFFGQGTRLTVV.

J is TRBJ2-6 and V is TRBV5-5; D gene ambiguous. Germline-derived CDR1 and CDR2 are SGHKS and YYEKEE (reference sequence). The CDR3 has 13 residues. The ends were cut back, 6 bases at V and 1 base at J, with 5 bases in the middle. Here the CDR3 reads CASTHSGANVLTF. The CDR3 bases are TGTGCCAGCACACATTCTGGGGCCAACGTCCTGACTTTC.